One sample yielded the 30 T cell receptor beta chains listed below, sequenced in a study of T cell responses to AZD1222 COVID-19 vaccine. Clones were sequenced by immunoSEQ multiplex PCR, and TCRdb holds only the in-frame ones, with some missing. The sample includes about 100,000 clones, about 87% seen only once; the top ten take 4% to 4.5%. The specimen was peripheral blood, collected on day 0 of MenACWY control vaccination. The receptor set was obtained from an adult in good health.

The chain has TRBV27 and TRBJ1-6, with D perhaps TRBD1 (6 bases). Looked up from germline, CDR1 is MNHEY and CDR2 is SMNVEV (reference sequence). The CDR3 loop spans 18 amino acids. V was pared by 0 bases and J by 9 bases, with 21 bases between. CDR3 sequence (DNA): TGTGCCAGCAGTTTATCCCTTTTGGGGGCCCGGGCCAGTTCACCCCTCCACTTT. Amino acids: CASSLSLLGARASSPLHF.

The chain has TRBV6-4 and TRBJ1-2; a possible D gene is TRBD1 (5 bases). CDR1 and CDR2 (germline): MRHNA, SNTAGT. The CDR3 is 12 residues long. V lost 9 bases to trimming and J lost 6 bases, with 14 bases between them. DNA of the CDR3: TGTGCCAGGGATGGCAGGGCACATGGCTACACCTTC. Protein: CARDGRAHGYTF.

The gene calls are TRBV6-2 or TRBV6-3 and TRBJ1-5; TRBD1 aligns across 10 bases. Unmatched junction bases numbered 5, after V lost 6 bases and J lost 6 bases. The CDR3 extends over 14 amino acids. Germline CDR1 and CDR2: MNHEY and SVGEGT. CDR3 residues: CASSPTGGSQPQHF. In nucleotides, the CDR3 is TGTGCCAGCAGCCCGACAGGGGGCAGTCAGCCCCAGCATTTT.

The rearrangement uses TRBV19 and TRBJ2-2; possible D gene TRBD1, 6 bases. The CDR3 loop spans 17 amino acids. Germline CDR1 is LNHDA and CDR2 is SQIVND (reference sequence). V shed 6 bases and J shed 2 bases, with 19 bases lying between them. The CDR3 DNA is TGTGCCAGTAGAAATAGAGGCAGGGGAATCAACACCGGGGAGCTGTTTTTT. Its translation is CASRNRGRGINTGELFF.

The V and J genes are TRBV3-1 (or the pseudogene TRBV3-2) and TRBJ2-7; 7 positions match TRBD1. Germline V CDR1 and CDR2: LGHDT, YNNKEL (reference sequence). The CDR3 runs 12 residues. V shed 4 bases, J shed 9 bases, and the junction held 6 bases outside the gene matches. CDR3 in DNA: TGTGCCAGCAGCCTTGGAAGGACAGGGCAGTACTTC. It translates to CASSLGRTGQYF.

Written as DNA, the CDR3 is TGTGCCAGCAGTTCTGAGGGCTATAATTCACCCCTCCACTTT. Translated, it gives CASSSEGYNSPLHF. The chain is built from TRBV27 and TRBJ1-6, with D unclear. Trimming cost V 4 bases and J 3 bases, with 7 bases left between them. Germline V gives CDR1 MNHEY, CDR2 SMNVEV (reference sequence). The CDR3 extends over 14 amino acids.

V and J are TRBV29-1 and TRBJ1-5, with D perhaps matching TRBD1 (5 bases). The CDR3 length is 12 residues. Germline V gene lookup returns CDR1 SQVTM and CDR2 ANQGSEA. V was cut by 7 bases and J by 5 bases, with 12 bases left in between. CDR3 DNA: TGCAGCGCTGGGTCGGGGGATCAGCCCCAGCATTTT. It specifies CSAGSGDQPQHF.

This CDR3 is CASSLGDSTSYGYTF. The DNA for the CDR3 is TGTGCCAGCAGCTTAGGGGACAGCACCTCCTATGGCTACACCTTC. The chain has TRBV7-2 and TRBJ1-2; 7 bases map to TRBD1. CDR1 and CDR2 from the germline V gene are SGHTA and FQGNSA. The trim removed 1 base at V and 4 bases at J, leaving 6 bases unmatched. This CDR3 has 15 residues. Looking up the rest from reference TRBV7-2 and TRBJ1-2 gives the full variable domain: GAGVSQSPSNKVTEKGKDVELRCDPISGHTALYWYRQSLGQGLEFLIYFQGNSAPDKSGLPSDRFSAERTGGSVSTLTIQRTQQEDSAVYLCASSLGDSTSYGYTFGSGTRLTVV.

The rearrangement links TRBV21-1 to TRBJ2-3. TRBV21-1 is a known pseudogene. The CDR3 totals 16 residues. The CDR3 here is CASDSGLECGTDTQYF. The CDR3 region has the DNA TGTGCCAGCGACAGCGGCCTCGAGTGCGGCACAGATACGCAGTATTTT.

As to this clone: One junction end disagrees with the germline gene, perhaps due to a read error. V is TRBV6-5 and J is TRBJ2-4; 11 nucleotides align to TRBD1. The V gene's germline CDR1 is MNHEY and CDR2 SVGAGI. This CDR3 is 14 amino acids long. The CDR3 protein is CVSRDRGAKNIQYF. The DNA for the CDR3 is TGTGTCAGCAGGGACAGGGGGGCCAAAAACATTCAGTACTTC.

This rearrangement joins TRBV4-3 to TRBJ1-5, with 7 bases lining up with TRBD1. Trimming at V came to 3 bases and at J to 0 bases, leaving 2 bases not matched to a gene. CDR1 LGHNA and CDR2 YSLEER come from the germline V gene. The CDR3 covers 15 residues. The chain's CDR3 is CASSQGQNSNQPQHF. In DNA, the CDR3 is TGCGCCAGCAGCCAGGGACAGAATAGCAATCAGCCCCAGCATTTT.

V is TRBV7-2 and J is TRBJ1-3; D gene uncertain. The V end was cut by 1 base, the J end by 0 bases, with 10 bases between. CDR1 is SGHTA and CDR2 is FQGNSA in the germline V gene. CDR3 length: 16 residues. The chain's CDR3 is CASSLVSPTSGNTIYF. For the CDR3, the DNA is TGTGCCAGCAGCTTAGTATCCCCTACCTCTGGAAACACCATATATTTT. Drawing the rest from reference TRBV7-2 and TRBJ1-3, the complete variable domain is GAGVSQSPSNKVTEKGKDVELRCDPISGHTALYWYRQSLGQGLEFLIYFQGNSAPDKSGLPSDRFSAERTGGSVSTLTIQRTQQEDSAVYLCASSLVSPTSGNTIYFGEGSWLTVV.

A few counts support this clone. The chain is built from TRBV19 and TRBJ1-1; D may be TRBD1 (6 bases). The length of the CDR3 is 15 residues. In germline, CDR1 is LNHDA, CDR2 SQIVND (reference sequence). V lost 5 bases and J 4 bases, leaving 17 bases between the germline ends. CDR3 sequence (DNA): TGTGCCAGTAGTTCCCGACAGGTTAGGAGCACTGAAGCTTTCTTT. Translation: CASSSRQVRSTEAFF.

The gene calls are TRBV28 and TRBJ1-2, with 11 positions matching TRBD1. Unmatched junction bases numbered 11, after V lost 5 bases and J lost 6 bases. Germline assignment: CDR1 MDHEN and CDR2 SYDVKM. CDR3 length equals 16 residues. The CDR3 DNA sequence: TGTGCCAGCAGTGACGGACAGGGGGCGTCCTTGGATGGCTACACCTTC. Its protein product is CASSDGQGASLDGYTF.

This rearrangement joins TRBV2 to TRBJ2-3; D is possibly TRBD1 or TRBD2 (5 bases each). The CDR3 is made up of 15 amino acids. Trimming removed 6 bases at V and 3 bases at J, with 16 bases between. CDR1 and CDR2 (germline): SNHLY, FYNNEI. The CDR3 nucleotides read TGTGCCAGCAGACCCGTTGGGGGAGAAACAGATACGCAGTATTTT. It encodes CASRPVGGETDTQYF. Based on the CDR3 plus reference TRBV2 and TRBJ2-3, the full variable domain is EPEVTQTPSHQVTQMGQEVILRCVPISNHLYFYWYRQILGQKVEFLVSFYNNEISEKSEIFDDQFSVERPDGSNFTLKIRSTKLEDSAMYFCASRPVGGETDTQYFGPGTRLTVL.

The chain recombines TRBV28 with TRBJ1-1; 8 bases agree with TRBD1. V lost 5 bases and J lost 1; bases outside the gene matches: 3. The CDR3 runs to 14 residues. The germline V gene encodes CDR1 MDHEN and CDR2 SYDVKM. The CDR3 DNA sequence: TGTGCCAGCAGTGGACAGGGTCGGAACACTGAAGCTTTCTTT. It is translated as CASSGQGRNTEAFF.

This CDR3 is CATSDSRQGGEKLFF. For the CDR3, the DNA is TGTGCCACCAGTGATAGTAGACAGGGGGGAGAAAAACTGTTTTTT. The chain links TRBV24-1 to TRBJ1-4; 9 positions agree with TRBD1. The CDR3 has 15 amino acids. J lost 8 bases, V lost 3 bases, and 6 bases had no gene match. The germline V gene encodes CDR1 KGHDR and CDR2 SFDVKD.

V gene TRBV7-9 combines with J gene TRBJ2-1; 8 bases align to TRBD1. V lost 5 bases to trimming and J lost 8 bases; unmatched junction nucleotides: 14. This CDR3 is built from 16 residues. Germline values: CDR1 SEHNR, CDR2 FQNEAQ (reference sequence). In DNA form, the CDR3 reads TGTGCCAGCAGCCACCTGGGACAGGTTCAGATCCATGAGCAGTTCTTC. It codes for CASSHLGQVQIHEQFF. The entire variable domain, with the rest obtained from reference TRBV7-9 and TRBJ2-1, is as follows: DTGVSQNPRHKITKRGQNVTFRCDPISEHNRLYWYRQTLGQGPEFLTYFQNEAQLEKSRLLSDRFSAERPKGSFSTLEIQRTEQGDSAMYLCASSHLGQVQIHEQFFGPGTRLTVL.

The gene calls are TRBV29-1 and TRBJ2-3; 15 bases agree with TRBD2. The CDR3 has 15 amino acids. With V trimmed by 5 bases and J by 1 base, 1 base remained unmatched. Germline V gene data show CDR1 as SQVTM and CDR2 as ANQGSEA. The CDR3 loop reads CSVRTSGGGTDTQYF. CDR3 DNA: TGCAGCGTTCGGACTAGCGGGGGGGGCACAGATACGCAGTATTTT.

This clone was counted only a few times. The same CDR3 can be traced to other DNA sequences in this sample. This chain joins TRBV19 and TRBJ1-1; D is uncertain. The V end was cut by 3 bases, the J end by 1 base, with 6 bases between. Germline assignment: CDR1 LNHDA and CDR2 SQIVND (reference sequence). The CDR3 is made up of 13 amino acids. CDR3 in amino acids: CASSIDRNTEAFF. DNA of the CDR3: TGTGCCAGTAGTATCGATCGGAACACTGAAGCTTTCTTT.

This chain links TRBV5-5 with TRBJ1-2, with D possibly matching TRBD1 (5 bases). The V end was cut by 1 base, the J end by 4 bases, with 17 bases between. The germline V gene has CDR1 SGHKS and CDR2 YYEKEE (reference sequence). This CDR3 region has 16 residues. The CDR3 DNA is TGTGCCAGCAGCTTGAGTCCCAGAGGGGACGGCTATGGCTACACCTTC. This translates into CASSLSPRGDGYGYTF.

The DNA of the CDR3 is TGTGCCAGCAGTTCCACAGGGGGCAATCAGCCCCAGCATTTT. Its protein is CASSSTGGNQPQHF. The chain has TRBV6-2 or TRBV6-3 and TRBJ1-5; 7 nucleotides agree with TRBD1. After removal of 4 bases from V and 2 bases from J, the junction contained 2 bases not matched to a gene. This CDR3 spans 14 amino acids. CDR1 is MNHEY, CDR2 SVGEGT, per germline.

A remark on this clone: Other DNA sequences of this sample code for an identical CDR3. The rearrangement links TRBV28 to TRBJ1-2, with D perhaps matching TRBD1 (5 bases). Germline V lookup: CDR1 MDHEN, CDR2 SYDVKM. The CDR3 consists of 13 residues. Trimming pared 3 bases from V and 7 bases from J, leaving 12 bases between. In DNA, the CDR3 is TGTGCCAGCAGTTTGAGCAGGGTGGGTGGCTACACCTTC. It is translated as CASSLSRVGGYTF.

The chain recombines TRBV5-5 with TRBJ1-1; possibly TRBD1 for D (5 bases). V lost 0 bases, J lost 3 bases, and 21 bases lay in between. Looked up from germline, CDR1 is SGHKS and CDR2 is YYEKEE (reference sequence). The CDR3 extends over 18 amino acids. CDR3 coding DNA: TGTGCCAGCAGCTTGGCCGTTTTGGGAGGGACGGGTGACACTGAAGCTTTCTTT. This codes for CASSLAVLGGTGDTEAFF.

This clone is medium-sized by share. The chain links TRBV11-2 to TRBJ1-4; D gene ambiguous. Trimming stripped 4 bases from V and 6 bases from J, with 18 bases between. This CDR3 region has 16 residues. From germline, CDR1 is SGHAT and CDR2 FQNNGV. CDR3 protein: CASSSPVSGWDEKLFF. In DNA form, the CDR3 reads TGTGCCAGCAGCTCCCCCGTTTCGGGTTGGGATGAAAAACTGTTTTTT.

CDR3 coding DNA: TGTGCCAGCAGTGAAGCCAGCTACAATGAGCAGTTCTTC. This translates into CASSEASYNEQFF. The chain links TRBV6-1 to TRBJ2-1; D is unclear. V was trimmed by 0 bases and J by 3 bases, leaving 3 bases between them. CDR3 length: 13 residues. Germline V gene sequence: CDR1 MNHNS, CDR2 SASEGT.

This clone appeared a few times. The chain has TRBV19 and TRBJ1-2; the D gene is possibly TRBD1 (6 bases). The length of the CDR3 is 15 residues. CDR1 and CDR2 (germline): LNHDA, SQIVND (reference sequence). The germline V and J ends were trimmed by 1 base and 5 bases, with 14 bases remaining between them. The DNA for the CDR3 is TGTGCCAGTAGTATAGCCTCACAGGGCGTTTATGGCTACACCTTC. The encoded protein is CASSIASQGVYGYTF.

As regards this clone: Germline and junction disagree at one end, which may indicate a read error. The chain is built from TRBV7-8 and TRBJ1-5; D not certain. There are 15 residues in the CDR3. Germline V gene data show CDR1 as SGHVS and CDR2 as FQNEAQ. The CDR3 sequence is CASSSSSDFNQPQLF. The CDR3 region has the DNA TGTGCCAGCAGCTCGTCATCAGATTTCAATCAGCCCCAGCTTTTT.

The CDR3 region is CASSSGGPSDEQYF. CDR3 coding DNA: TGTGCCAGCTCATCCGGGGGTCCTAGCGACGAGCAGTACTTC. This chain joins TRBV28 and TRBJ2-7; tentative D call: TRBD2 (6 bases). V lost 8 bases and J lost 5, with 19 bases in between. Germline assignment: CDR1 MDHEN and CDR2 SYDVKM. The CDR3 spans 14 residues. Full variable domain (missing parts from reference TRBV28 and TRBJ2-7): DVKVTQSSRYLVKRTGEKVFLECVQDMDHENMFWYRQDPGLGLRLIYFSYDVKMKEKGDIPEGYSVSREKKERFSLILESASTNQTSMYLCASSSGGPSDEQYFGPGTRLTVT.

The J gene is TRBJ2-7, the V gene TRBV7-6; 10 bases fit TRBD1. The junction had 11 bases not matched to a gene; V was cut back by 4 bases and J by 8 bases. The CDR3 extends over 15 amino acids. Per germline, CDR1 SGHVS and CDR2 FNYEAQ. Written as DNA, the CDR3 is TGTGCCAGCAGCTCCACCGGGGACAGGGGATTCAAGCAGTACTTC. Amino acid sequence: CASSSTGDRGFKQYF.